Below, 9 T cell receptor beta chains from the same sample are listed, as sequenced in a study of T cells in Graves' hyperthyroidism and ophthalmopathy. Using RNA transcripts as the source, TCR beta CDR3 regions were amplified. Initially, a first-round RT-PCR of the TCR CDR3 employed the HTBI primer set. Each CDR3 protein gets one entry after TCRdb re-called the multiplex PCR reads with MiXCR. The table includes under 300,000 distinct CDR3 sequences, roughly 22% detected once. Sequencing input: blood. The receptors originated from a man aged 30 to 45 with Graves' ophthalmopathy.

The table lists this clonotype with many counts. The rearrangement joins TRBV5-1 to TRBJ2-7; the D gene could be TRBD1 or TRBD2 (5 bases each). CDR1 and CDR2 (germline): SGHRS, YFSETQ. V lost 2 bases and J 0 bases, leaving 12 bases between the germline ends. The CDR3 runs to 15 residues. The CDR3 here is CASSFDGASSYEQYF. The CDR3 DNA is TGCGCCAGCAGCTTTGACGGGGCGAGCTCCTACGAGCAGTACTTC.

There are a few counts of this clonotype. This chain links TRBV6-6 with TRBJ2-1; 8 positions match TRBD2. The J segment lost 6 bases and the V segment lost 2 bases, leaving 9 bases of the junction unmatched. This CDR3 region has 16 residues. CDR1 is MNHNY and CDR2 is SVGAGI in the germline V gene (reference sequence). The chain's CDR3 is CASSYGTSLSGNEQFF. The DNA for the CDR3 is TGTGCCAGCAGTTACGGGACTAGTTTAAGTGGCAATGAGCAGTTCTTC.

V usage is TRBV19 and J usage is TRBJ1-3, with D perhaps matching TRBD1 (5 bases). The CDR3 has 17 amino acids. Trimming pared 7 bases from V and 1 base from J, leaving 20 bases between. Germline V gene data show CDR1 as LNHDA and CDR2 as SQIVND (reference sequence). The CDR3 reads CASTGTARILSGNTIYF. The CDR3 nucleotides read TGTGCCAGTACCGGGACTGCCCGGATTTTGTCTGGAAACACCATATATTTT.

This clonotype was recorded at least ten times. This chain joins TRBV6-1 and TRBJ1-1; D is ambiguous. The germline V gene encodes CDR1 MNHNS and CDR2 SASEGT. V was trimmed by 1 base and J by 10 bases, leaving 13 bases between them. The CDR3 runs 13 residues. As DNA, the CDR3 is TGTGCCAGCAGTGAAGAGGTACGGGGAGGAGCTTTCTTT. As protein: CASSEEVRGGAFF.

This clonotype has only a few counts. J is TRBJ2-3 and V is TRBV10-3; 13 bases align to TRBD2. After removal of 2 bases from V and 5 bases from J, the junction contained 1 base not matched to a gene. The CDR3 is 15 residues long. Germline CDR1 is ENHRY and CDR2 is SYGVKD. The CDR3 here is CAISERTSGRDTQYF. DNA for the CDR3: TGTGCCATCAGTGAGAGGACTAGCGGGAGAGATACGCAGTATTTT.

This clonotype was counted at least ten times. This chain uses TRBV20-1 with TRBJ2-7; TRBD2 matches 8 bases. Unmatched junction bases numbered 21, after V lost 4 bases and J lost 7 bases. CDR1 and CDR2 (germline): DFQATT, SNEGSKA (reference sequence). The CDR3 is 17 amino acids. The CDR3 nucleotides are TGCAGTGCTACCCCCCTTTACGATCGGGAGGGCCGACAAGAGCAGTACTTC. It codes for CSATPLYDREGRQEQYF.

The rearrangement uses TRBV19 and TRBJ1-2, with 12 bases aligning to TRBD1. The CDR3 has 21 amino acids. Trimming cost V 3 bases and J 1 base; bases outside gene matches: 18. Looked up from germline, CDR1 is LNHDA and CDR2 is SQIVND (reference sequence). CDR3 sequence reads: CASSMFVVWRDRGLRNYGYTF. CDR3 in DNA: TGTGCCAGTAGTATGTTCGTCGTGTGGCGGGACAGGGGGCTCCGTAACTATGGCTACACCTTC.

In its sample, this clonotype was seen a few times. The chain recombines TRBV5-1 with TRBJ2-7; 7 nucleotides line up with TRBD1. Germline V gives CDR1 SGHRS, CDR2 YFSETQ. This CDR3 spans 14 amino acids. J was trimmed by 4 bases and V by 5 bases; bases with no gene match: 9. As DNA, the CDR3 is TGCGCCAGCAGTTTACTTCAGGGGGAGTACGAGCAGTACTTC. This encodes CASSLLQGEYEQYF.

This clonotype was detected ten times or more. This chain links TRBV2 with TRBJ2-7; 9 bases fit TRBD1. The V gene end was trimmed by 2 bases and the J gene end by 4 bases; junction bases not matched to a gene: 15. This CDR3 has 18 amino acids. Germline values: CDR1 SNHLY, CDR2 FYNNEI. Here the CDR3 DNA reads TGTGCCAGCAGTGAACCACCGGTCGGACAGGGGACATGGTACGAGCAGTACTTC. Protein sequence: CASSEPPVGQGTWYEQYF.